The present T cell receptor (beta chain) was sequenced within a study of regulatory T cells in long-lasting Graves disease (dated by TCRdb to the early 2020s). In terms of the full investigation: In the newly diagnosed Graves' disease group, patients had been taking antithyroid drugs for less than 3 months. Persistent Graves' disease patients were compared with newly diagnosed Graves' disease patients by peripheral blood TCR sequencing and RNA sequencing. The study was conducted in China and was registered as a clinical trial. A total of roughly 35 samples underwent TCR sequencing: about 13 from persistent and about 20 from newly diagnosed Graves' disease patients.

There are 16 amino acids in the CDR3, from cysteine to phenylalanine inclusive. Here the CDR3 DNA is all that survives: 48 bases in frame from base 1. As encoded in the germline V gene, CDR1 is LGHNA while CDR2 is YNFKEQ. V is clipped by 0 bases and J by 6 bases, and the sequence between their germline boundaries is 14 bases long. Study-wide findings and limitations: Only the TCR beta chain was sequenced and analyzed. The authors acknowledged the small sample size as a limitation that may reduce accuracy. Peripheral blood alone was examined, since thyroid tissue, which constituted the primary lesion, could not be accessed. Lower TCR Shannon entropy and fewer highly expanded clones were observed in persistent Graves' disease patients than in newly diagnosed patients, which suggested clonal expansion. Persistent disease showed preferential use of TRBV28, TRBJ1-2 and TRBJ2-5, whereas newly diagnosed disease favored TRBV20-1 and TRBJ2-1. A larger number of public clonotypes was shared among persistent patients (over 2,500) than among newly diagnosed patients (roughly 930).

Notes on this clonotype: The clone's antigen remains unknown. It has no much larger one-base neighbor in the sample; base qualities were not kept.

The receptor library was made with multiplex PCR. The sample was run on an Illumina HiSeq 4000. CDR3 regions were amplified by Arm-PCR with iRepertoire HTBI primers to construct TCR beta libraries. Before sequencing, the PCR products went through gel purification. The paper's processing steps were these. Gene usage analysis of CDR3 amino acid clonotypes relied on the roughly 60 TRBV and 12 to 15 TRBJ segments identified across samples. Filtered high-quality paired reads were merged into contigs using COPE and FqMerger. BLAST was used to align contigs to IMGT TRBV, TRBD and TRBJ reference genes, and CDR3 was defined according to IMGT. Any clonotype with a frequency above 0.1% was counted as a highly expanded clone. Shannon entropy was used to measure repertoire diversity, and the Gini coefficient was used to measure V-J evenness. A clonotype found in more than one individual was treated as public. TCRdb trimmed public reads at Q25 via fastp, called clones via MiXCR and kept in-frame beta chains. Each CDR3 protein appears once, grouped with its most common genes and DNA. TCRdb, not the original authors, processed these V and J calls. For this sample there are 680,000 or so distinct CDR3 sequences; 16% appear just once. Together, the top ten hold 15% to 20% of the sample.

The time point label on this specimen signifies: newly diagnosed GD, antithyroid drugs for less than 3 months. RNA was extracted from PBMCs in TRIzol for both TCR sequencing and RNA sequencing. The diagnosis of Graves' disease followed American Thyroid Association guidelines. The patients came from an endocrinology department in Xi'an, China. Each patient gave approximately 9 milliliters of peripheral blood, collected in an EDTA anticoagulant tube. Ficoll Paque Plus density gradient separation was used to isolate PBMCs, and no further T cell sorting was done. An Agilent 2100 Bioanalyzer and agarose gel were used to check RNA quality, while a NanoDrop 2000 measured RNA concentration. The data also belong to a second study, concerning T cells in Graves' hyperthyroidism and ophthalmopathy. From that second study: Stable Graves' hyperthyroidism was defined as the absence of progression to ophthalmopathy over 18 months of follow-up. Hyperthyroidism patients were newly diagnosed, with disease duration under 2 months, and aged 18 to 65 years. Patients with uncontrolled infections, other autoimmune diseases, pregnancy or lactation were excluded. Diagnoses relied on clinical symptoms, serum thyroxine and TRAb, thyroid ultrasound and orbital computed tomography. A first-round RT-PCR of the TCR CDR3 used the HTBI primer set with the Qiagen OneStep RT-PCR kit. Most expanded thyroid clonotypes (frequency above 0.001) were also detected in blood, suggesting blood repertoires may reflect thyroid immune responses. A 13 V-J signature model separated ophthalmopathy from stable hyperthyroidism, with about 88% sensitivity and 81% to 83% specificity in cross-validation and 80%/75% in testing. In validation, the model predicted progression to ophthalmopathy a median of roughly 6.5 months before onset, with roughly 68% sensitivity and 72.22% specificity. A discovery cohort of roughly 100 patients, roughly 40 with Graves' ophthalmopathy and approximately 55 with stable Graves' hyperthyroidism, was used to find distinguishing TCR V-J signatures. Prospective prediction of ophthalmopathy was tested in an independent validation cohort of approximately 18 hyperthyroidism patients and 15 to 17 patients who later progressed to ophthalmopathy. The roughly 91 discovery patients were randomly split 7:3 into training and test sets. In addition, the study compared T-cell repertoires in thyroid tissue and in blood from roughly 6 Graves' hyperthyroidism patients. Following sampling, methimazole starting at 30 mg daily was given to hyperthyroidism patients, and high-dose intravenous methylprednisolone was given to ophthalmopathy patients. Libraries were constructed in a second round of multiplex PCR, after which size selection and purification were performed. Paired-end sequencing of the libraries was performed with 100 bp reads on an Illumina HiSeq2000. SOAPnuke was used to process the raw data, with reads discarded if the reads contained adapters or uncalled bases, had a mean Phred below 15, or lacked an exact constant-primer or identifier match. COPE v1.2.5 was used to merge high-quality paired reads, and clonotypes were defined as unique nucleotide sequences. MiTCR v1.1 was used to align the clonotypes against IMGT TRBV, TRBD and TRBJ reference segments. Only V-J combinations with frequency above 0.0001, covering about 99% of repertoires, were analysed. A TCS score was defined as the ratio of F50 (clonal expansion) to E x V (chaos), with BLOSUM62-based TCRdist applied between CDR3 peptides within each V-J. Welch's t-statistics and random forest reduced some 510 V-J features to about 13, which were used in a naive Bayes classifier (R e1071). No statistical method was used to set the sample size in advance, and investigators knew the group allocation. The paper reports TCR Vbeta CDR3 sequencing of roughly 140 peripheral blood samples: around 45 ophthalmopathy, over 70 hyperthyroidism and around 17 progressor patients.

The sequence was obtained from a woman in her twenties or thirties with Graves disease. Donor details come from another sample of the same person, matched by shared clones. Sequenced here: peripheral blood mononuclear cells (PBMCs), sampled at new diagnosis, from a patient treated with antithyroid drugs. The chain uses TRBV4-2 and TRBJ2-2, with the D call perhaps TRBD1 or TRBD2, each one matching 5 bases. The nucleotide sequence is TGTGCCAGCAGCCAAGATCCCTTGAGGGGTTCCGGGGAGCTGTTTTTT. This codes for CASSQDPLRGSGELFF.